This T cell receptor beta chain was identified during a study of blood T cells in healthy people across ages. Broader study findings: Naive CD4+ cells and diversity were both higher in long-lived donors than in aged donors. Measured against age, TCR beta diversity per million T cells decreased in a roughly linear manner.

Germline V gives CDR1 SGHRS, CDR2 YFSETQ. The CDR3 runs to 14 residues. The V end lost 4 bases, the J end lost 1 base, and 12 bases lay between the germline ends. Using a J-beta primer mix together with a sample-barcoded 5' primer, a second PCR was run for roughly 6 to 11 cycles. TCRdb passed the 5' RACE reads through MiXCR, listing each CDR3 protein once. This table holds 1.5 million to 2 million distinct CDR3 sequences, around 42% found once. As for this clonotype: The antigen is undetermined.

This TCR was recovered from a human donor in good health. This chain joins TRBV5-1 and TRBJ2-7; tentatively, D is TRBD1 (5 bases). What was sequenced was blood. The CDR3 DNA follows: TGCGCCAGCAGCGTTCAGGGTGGATCCTACGAGCAGTACTTC. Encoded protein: CASSVQGGSYEQYF.